Sequencing of this T cell receptor (beta chain) was carried out in a study of blood T cell repertoires in COVID-19. Study in general: The study drew acute and convalescent COVID-19 samples from the United States, Italy and Spain.

V was trimmed by 2 bases and J by 8 bases, leaving 10 bases between them. The CDR3 contains 14 residues. Looked up from germline, CDR1 is MNHEY and CDR2 is SVGAGI. The assay was immunoSEQ multiplex PCR, and TCRdb's table has in-frame clones only and misses some. The sample holds 160,000 or so clones, approximately 87% seen once. The V call is TRBV6-5, the J call TRBJ1-6, with no clear D. The origin of this receptor is a woman between 65 and 79 years old with acute or convalescent COVID-19. The sample comprised peripheral blood. CDR3 nucleotides: TGTGCCAGCAGTTACCGTGTCTTTGATTCACCCCTCCACTTT. Protein product: CASSYRVFDSPLHF.